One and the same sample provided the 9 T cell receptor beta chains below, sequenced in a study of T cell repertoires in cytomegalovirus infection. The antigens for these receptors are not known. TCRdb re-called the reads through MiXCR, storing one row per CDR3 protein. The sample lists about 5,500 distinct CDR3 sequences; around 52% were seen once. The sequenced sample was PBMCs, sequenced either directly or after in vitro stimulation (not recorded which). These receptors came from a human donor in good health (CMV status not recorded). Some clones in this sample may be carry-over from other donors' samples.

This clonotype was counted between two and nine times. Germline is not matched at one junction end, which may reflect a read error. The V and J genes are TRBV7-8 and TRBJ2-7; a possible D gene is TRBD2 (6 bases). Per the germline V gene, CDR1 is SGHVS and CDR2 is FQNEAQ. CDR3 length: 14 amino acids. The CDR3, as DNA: TGTGCCAGCAGCTGGGGCACCCCTAGCGACGAGCAGTATTTC. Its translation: CASSWGTPSDEQYF.

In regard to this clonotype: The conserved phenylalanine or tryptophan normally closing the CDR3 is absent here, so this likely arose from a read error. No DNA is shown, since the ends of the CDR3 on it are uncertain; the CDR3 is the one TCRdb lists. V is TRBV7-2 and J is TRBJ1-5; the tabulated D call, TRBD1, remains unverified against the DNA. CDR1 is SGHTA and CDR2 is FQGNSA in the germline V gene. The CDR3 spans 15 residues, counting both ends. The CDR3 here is CSSSPGTASKQPHHL.

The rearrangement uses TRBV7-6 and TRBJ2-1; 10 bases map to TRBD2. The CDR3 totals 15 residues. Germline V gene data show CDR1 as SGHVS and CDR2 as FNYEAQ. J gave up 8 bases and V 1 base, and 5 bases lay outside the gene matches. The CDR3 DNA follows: TGTGCCAGCAGCTTAGGGGGGACTAGCGTACATGAGCAGTTCTTC. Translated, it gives CASSLGGTSVHEQFF.

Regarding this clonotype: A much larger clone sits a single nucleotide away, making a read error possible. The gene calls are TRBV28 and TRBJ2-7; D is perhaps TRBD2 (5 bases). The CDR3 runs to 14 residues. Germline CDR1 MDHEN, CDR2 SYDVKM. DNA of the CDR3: TGTTCCAGCACTACCACCCAACTAGACTACTATCAGTACTTC. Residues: CSSTTTQLDYYQYF.

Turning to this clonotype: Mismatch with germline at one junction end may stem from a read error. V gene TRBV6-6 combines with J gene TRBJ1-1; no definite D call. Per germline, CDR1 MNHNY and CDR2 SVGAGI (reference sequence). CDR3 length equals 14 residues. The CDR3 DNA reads TGTGCCAGAAGTTCCCCAGAACCGCACACTGAATATTGCTTT. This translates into CARSSPEPHTEYCF.

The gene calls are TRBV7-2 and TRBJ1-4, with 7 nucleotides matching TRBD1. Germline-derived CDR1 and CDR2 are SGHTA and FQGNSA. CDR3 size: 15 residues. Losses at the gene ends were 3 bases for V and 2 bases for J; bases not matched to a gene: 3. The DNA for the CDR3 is TGTGCCAGCAGCTTGCAGGGACAGACTAATGAAAAACTGTTTTTT. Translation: CASSLQGQTNEKLFF.

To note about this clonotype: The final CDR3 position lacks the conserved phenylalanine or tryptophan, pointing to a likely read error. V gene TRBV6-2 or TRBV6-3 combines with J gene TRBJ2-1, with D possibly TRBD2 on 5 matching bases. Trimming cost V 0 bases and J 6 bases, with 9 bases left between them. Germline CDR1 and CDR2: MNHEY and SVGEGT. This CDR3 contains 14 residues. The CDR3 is CASSYSSGGNEQFL. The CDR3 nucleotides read TGTGCCAGCAGTTACTCGTCAGGAGGCAATGAGCAGTTCTTA.

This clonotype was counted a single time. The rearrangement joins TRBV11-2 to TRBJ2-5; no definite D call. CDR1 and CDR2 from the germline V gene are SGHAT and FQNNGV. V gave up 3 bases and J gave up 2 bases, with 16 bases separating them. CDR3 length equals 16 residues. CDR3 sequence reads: CASSFWSNNEQETQYF. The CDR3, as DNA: TGTGCCAGCAGCTTTTGGTCAAATAACGAGCAAGAGACCCAGTACTTC.

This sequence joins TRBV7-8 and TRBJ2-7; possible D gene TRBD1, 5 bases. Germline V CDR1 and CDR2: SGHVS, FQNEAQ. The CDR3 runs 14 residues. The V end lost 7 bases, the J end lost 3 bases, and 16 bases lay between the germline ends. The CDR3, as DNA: TGTGCCAGCATCTTGGACACCCCTTTCTACGAGCAGTACTTC. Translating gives CASILDTPFYEQYF.